A selection of T cell receptor beta chains follows, all from one sample in a study of shared clonotypes between healthy human individuals. Method: immunoSEQ multiplex PCR; TCRdb's copy keeps in-frame clones and lacks some. The table has 550,000 to 750,000 clones, approximately 90% seen once. The sequencing input was naive CD8+ T cells sorted from blood. These receptors were taken from a man aged 25-40 years in good health. Each CDR3 is given with its conserved first and last residue. D genes are given only for firm matches. Expanded clones get a size class; other rows say once, few or many, or leave the size out.

d_call	clone_size	j_call	v_call	cdr3_aa	cdr3_nt
.	.	TRBJ1-3	TRBV18	CASSPPSSSGNTIYF	TGTGCCAGCTCACCACCTAGTTCCTCTGGAAACACCATATATTTT
TRBD2	.	TRBJ2-7	TRBV7-2	CASSLVREATYEQYF	TGTGCCAGCAGCTTAGTCCGGGAGGCAACCTACGAGCAGTACTTC
.	.	TRBJ1-1	TRBV9	CASSVSLKGENTEAFF	TGTGCCAGCAGCGTATCACTGAAAGGGGAGAACACTGAAGCTTTCTTT
.	.	TRBJ2-2	TRBV5-4	CASSFGPANTGELFF	TGTGCCAGCAGCTTCGGACCCGCGAACACCGGGGAGCTGTTTTTT
TRBD2	.	TRBJ2-3	TRBV30	CAWSAGLAGTDTQYF	TGTGCCTGGAGTGCGGGACTAGCGGGGACAGATACGCAGTATTTT
.	few	TRBJ2-2	TRBV27	CASSLSVETGELFF	TGTGCCAGCAGTTTATCAGTCGAGACCGGGGAGCTGTTTTTT
TRBD1	.	TRBJ1-2	TRBV28	CASSLRGDRALYGYTF	TGTGCCAGCAGTTTAAGGGGGGACAGGGCTTTATATGGCTACACCTTC
.	.	TRBJ2-6	TRBV29-1	CSVLQGSVSGANVLTF	TGCAGCGTCCTCCAGGGCTCTGTCTCTGGGGCCAACGTCCTGACTTTC
.	.	TRBJ2-7	TRBV2	CASRSGQGKSEQYF	TGTGCCAGCCGGTCTGGGCAGGGGAAGTCCGAGCAGTACTTC
.	.	TRBJ2-1	TRBV4-1	CASSQGDNYNEQFF	TGCGCCAGCAGCCAGGGCGACAACTACAATGAGCAGTTCTTC
.	.	TRBJ2-1	TRBV7-9	CASSPKPRRGPENEQFF	TGTGCCAGCAGCCCGAAACCCCGTCGAGGGCCGGAGAATGAGCAGTTCTTC
.	.	TRBJ2-1	TRBV11-2	CASRQYDEQFF	TGTGCCAGCAGACAATACGATGAGCAGTTCTTC
.	.	TRBJ2-7	TRBV4-3	CASSQIATDYEQYF	TGCGCCAGCAGCCAGATAGCGACTGACTACGAGCAGTACTTC
TRBD1	.	TRBJ2-2	TRBV15	CATSRDGESGTGFMGELFF	TGTGCCACCAGCAGAGATGGGGAATCCGGGACAGGTTTCATGGGGGAGCTGTTTTTT
.	.	TRBJ2-1	TRBV29-1	CSVEGQGGGFEQFF	TGCAGCGTTGAGGGCCAGGGGGGAGGGTTTGAGCAGTTCTTC
.	.	TRBJ1-3	TRBV10-3	CAISESDSRLGGNTIYF	TGTGCCATCAGTGAGTCGGATAGCCGCCTGGGGGGAAACACCATATATTTT
TRBD1	.	TRBJ2-1	TRBV19	CASRDRGSSYNEQFF	TGTGCCAGTAGGGACAGGGGTAGCTCCTACAATGAGCAGTTCTTC
.	.	TRBJ2-3	TRBV9	CASSVEGTVGDTQYF	TGTGCCAGCAGCGTCGAAGGGACGGTGGGCGATACGCAGTATTTT
.	.	TRBJ2-2	TRBV7-9	CASSLDRVTGELFF	TGTGCCAGCAGCCTAGATCGGGTCACCGGGGAGCTGTTTTTT
.	.	TRBJ2-7	TRBV30	CAWSEHGHGGEQYF	TGTGCCTGGAGTGAACATGGGCACGGGGGCGAGCAGTACTTC
.	.	TRBJ2-7	TRBV7-9	CASSPPGTFKAYEQYF	TGTGCCAGCAGCCCACCTGGGACATTTAAAGCCTACGAGCAGTACTTC
TRBD2	.	TRBJ2-3	TRBV2	CGTGGLAGVTDTQYF	TGTGGAACGGGTGGACTAGCGGGAGTCACAGATACGCAGTATTTT
.	.	TRBJ2-1	TRBV7-9	CASSFNQVDEQFF	TGTGCCAGCAGCTTTAATCAGGTCGATGAGCAGTTCTTC
TRBD2	once	TRBJ2-7	TRBV19	CASSATSGNTYEQYF	TGTGCCAGTAGTGCGACTAGCGGCAATACCTACGAGCAGTACTTC
.	.	TRBJ2-7	TRBV27	CASSSQGWDEQYF	TGTGCCAGCAGTTCGCAGGGTTGGGACGAGCAGTACTTC
.	.	TRBJ2-1	TRBV14	CASSHEWLGLPRDNEQFF	TGTGCCAGCAGCCACGAGTGGCTTGGGCTCCCCCGAGACAATGAGCAGTTCTTC
TRBD2	.	TRBJ2-1	TRBV7-6	CASSPNPQLAGYEFF	TGTGCCAGCAGCCCAAATCCCCAACTAGCGGGATATGAGTTCTTC
.	few	TRBJ2-1	TRBV27	CASAKYNEQFF	TGTGCCAGCGCTAAGTACAATGAGCAGTTCTTC
.	.	TRBJ2-3	TRBV7-6	CASSFELADTQYF	TGTGCCAGCAGCTTCGAGCTGGCAGATACGCAGTATTTT
.	.	TRBJ2-1	TRBV28	CASSKILRGKEQFF	TGTGCCAGCAGTAAAATACTGCGGGGTAAGGAGCAGTTCTTC
TRBD1	.	TRBJ1-1	TRBV7-6	CASSRTGFTEAFF	TGTGCCAGCAGCCGGACAGGATTTACTGAAGCTTTCTTT
TRBD2	.	TRBJ2-3	TRBV9	CASSVEILAGVTDTQYF	TGTGCCAGCAGCGTAGAGATACTAGCGGGAGTTACAGATACGCAGTATTTT
TRBD2	.	TRBJ2-1	TRBV9	CASSDARASGSIDEQFF	TGTGCCAGCAGCGATGCCCGTGCTAGCGGGAGTATCGATGAGCAGTTCTTC
.	.	TRBJ1-5	TRBV27	CASGLGVGQPQHF	TGTGCCAGCGGACTCGGGGTCGGCCAGCCCCAGCATTTT
.	.	TRBJ2-7	TRBV11-2	CASSLGPEQYF	TGTGCCAGCAGCTTAGGCCCTGAGCAGTACTTC
TRBD1	.	TRBJ2-1	TRBV7-4	CASSPRDRAYNEQFF	TGTGCCAGCAGCCCCCGGGACAGAGCCTACAATGAGCAGTTCTTC
TRBD2	.	TRBJ2-1	TRBV11-2	CASSLDPALAGGPYEQFF	TGTGCCAGCAGCTTAGACCCGGCACTAGCGGGAGGGCCCTATGAGCAGTTCTTC
.	.	TRBJ2-2	TRBV11-2	CASRFGAAGELFF	TGTGCCAGCCGATTCGGGGCAGCCGGGGAGCTGTTTTTT
.	.	TRBJ2-1	TRBV7-9	CASSPDGKDEQFF	TGTGCCAGCAGCCCCGACGGGAAGGATGAGCAGTTCTTC
.	.	TRBJ1-5	TRBV6-6	CASSPQALDQPQHF	TGTGCCAGCAGTCCCCAGGCGTTAGATCAGCCCCAGCATTTT
.	.	TRBJ2-5	TRBV10-2	CASSGGGKETQYF	TGCGCCAGCAGTGGGGGGGGCAAAGAGACCCAGTACTTC
TRBD1	once	TRBJ1-5	TRBV19	CASSTRDRGRDQPQHF	TGTGCCAGTAGTACTCGGGACAGGGGAAGGGATCAGCCCCAGCATTTT
.	.	TRBJ2-3	TRBV7-9	CASSLTVADTQYF	TGTGCCAGCAGCTTAACGGTGGCAGATACGCAGTATTTT
TRBD2	.	TRBJ2-3	TRBV4-2	CASSLVLAANTDTQYF	TGTGCCAGCAGCTTGGTGCTAGCGGCCAACACAGATACGCAGTATTTT
TRBD1	.	TRBJ2-1	TRBV19	CASRDRDSYNEQFF	TGTGCCAGTAGAGACAGGGACTCCTACAATGAGCAGTTCTTC
.	.	TRBJ2-5	TRBV7-8	CASSLRGSETQYF	TGTGCCAGCAGCTTACGGGGTTCGGAGACCCAGTACTTC
.	.	TRBJ2-2	TRBV7-9	CASSPPGAGELFF	TGTGCCAGCAGCCCCCCGGGGGCCGGGGAGCTGTTTTTT
TRBD1	.	TRBJ1-5	TRBV4-3	CASSQRFETGGTQPQHF	TGCGCCAGCAGCCAACGTTTTGAGACAGGGGGCACTCAGCCCCAGCATTTT
.	.	TRBJ2-7	TRBV11-2	CASRTLGDEQYF	TGTGCCAGCAGGACCCTGGGTGACGAGCAGTACTTC
TRBD1	many	TRBJ2-3	TRBV6-1	CASSEAPGGADTQYF	TGTGCCAGCAGTGAAGCGCCAGGGGGCGCAGATACGCAGTATTTT
.	.	TRBJ1-2	TRBV7-9	CASSLWVGQEDTF	TGTGCCAGCAGCTTATGGGTGGGGCAGGAAGACACCTTC
TRBD1	.	TRBJ2-7	TRBV5-1	CASTLGDRYEQYF	TGCGCCAGCACCCTGGGGGACAGATACGAGCAGTACTTC
TRBD2	once	TRBJ2-1	TRBV10-3	CAISESLTASGRAMFF	TGTGCCATCAGTGAGTCCCTAACGGCTAGCGGGAGGGCTATGTTCTTC